There are a few counts of the clone carrying this T cell receptor beta chain. Its matching antigen is unknown. There are 17 residues in the CDR3. The V and J ends lost 3 bases and 10 bases, in that order; junction bases with no gene match: 15. This entry is derived from a study of identical twins. Study-wide points: A lower insertion count was a feature of abundant cord blood beta clonotypes, with no such feature in memory repertoires.

A single record per CDR3 protein comes from TCRdb applying MiXCR to the 5' RACE reads. The sample includes a few hundred thousand distinct CDR3 sequences, approximately 14% of them seen just once. These data were also filed under a second study, of yellow fever vaccine responses in identical twins.

The sequence was obtained from a woman between 18 and 29 years old in good health. The rearrangement uses TRBV12-3 or TRBV12-4 and TRBJ2-1; 10 bases match TRBD2. Sequencing was performed on CD4+ T cells sorted from blood. The CDR3 sequence: CASSFPSGGGTSREQFF. The CDR3 coding sequence is TGTGCCAGCAGTTTCCCTAGCGGGGGAGGGACCTCCCGGGAGCAGTTCTTC.